Below are 32 T cell receptor beta chains sequenced from a single sample in a study of shared clonotypes between healthy human individuals. Clones were read by immunoSEQ multiplex PCR, and TCRdb kept only the in-frame ones, dropping some. Found here are 450,000 to 700,000 clones, nearly 97% of them singletons; the top ten hold 0.09% to 0.13%. Terminally differentiated effector memory CD45RA+ cells were left out of the naive CD8 fraction, which was CD45RO-negative and positively selected for CCR7. The sequenced sample was naive CD8+ T cells sorted from blood. Receptors were obtained from a woman aged 25 to 39 in good health.

The chain is built from TRBV28 and TRBJ1-2; D call uncertain. This CDR3 comprises 13 residues. CDR1 is MDHEN, CDR2 SYDVKM, per germline. V was clipped by 4 bases and J by 10 bases, with 16 bases between them. The CDR3 region has the DNA TGTGCCAGCAGTTGGGTGGATATGGAGCTCTACACCTTC. Translating it yields CASSWVDMELYTF.

The gene calls are TRBV23-1 and TRBJ2-7; 7 nucleotides line up with TRBD2. TRBV23-1 is placed among ORFs of uncertain function. The CDR3 length is 17 residues. The J segment lost 5 bases and the V segment lost 2 bases, leaving 15 bases of the junction unmatched. CDR3 nucleotides: TGCGCCAGCAGTCAAAAACTCCCCCGAGCGGGAACTAACGAGCAGTACTTC. It specifies CASSQKLPRAGTNEQYF.

The chain recombines TRBV7-9 with TRBJ2-7, with D possibly matching TRBD2 (6 bases). The ends were cut back, 4 bases at V and 2 bases at J, with 15 bases in the middle. This CDR3 comprises 15 residues. Germline CDR1 reads SEHNR; CDR2 reads FQNEAQ (reference sequence). The CDR3 DNA reads TGTGCCAGCAGCTCGGGAGAGACAGCCGCCTACGAGCAGTACTTC. Translated, it gives CASSSGETAAYEQYF.

The chain recombines TRBV7-9 with TRBJ1-1, with D tentatively TRBD1 (6 bases). Germline loops: CDR1 SEHNR, CDR2 FQNEAQ (reference sequence). The CDR3 has 13 residues. V shed 6 bases and J shed 3 bases, with 11 bases lying between them. The CDR3, as DNA: TGTGCCAGCAGTCAAGGGGGGTACACTGAAGCTTTCTTT. It codes for CASSQGGYTEAFF. The whole variable domain, remainder taken from reference TRBV7-9 and TRBJ1-1, is DTGVSQNPRHKITKRGQNVTFRCDPISEHNRLYWYRQTLGQGPEFLTYFQNEAQLEKSRLLSDRFSAERPKGSFSTLEIQRTEQGDSAMYLCASSQGGYTEAFFGQGTRLTVV.

The chain joins TRBV4-1 to TRBJ1-1; no firm D call. Germline V gene lookup returns CDR1 MGHRA and CDR2 YSYEKL. The CDR3 length is 15 residues. The germline V and J ends were trimmed by 4 bases and 5 bases, with 17 bases remaining between them. CDR3 nucleotides: TGCGCCAGCAGCCCAGGAGGTTGGGGTGGGACTGAAGCTTTCTTT. Amino acids: CASSPGGWGGTEAFF.

This clone occurred once. The V call is TRBV19, the J call TRBJ1-2, with a tentative D call TRBD1 (5 bases). CDR1 and CDR2 from the germline V gene are LNHDA and SQIVND (reference sequence). The V end lost 0 bases, the J end lost 3 bases, and 14 bases lay between the germline ends. There are 16 residues in the CDR3. CDR3 nucleotide sequence: TGTGCCAGTAGTATAGACGTGACAGCCCCTCACTATGGCTACACCTTC. Its protein product is CASSIDVTAPHYGYTF.

The J gene is TRBJ1-5, the V gene TRBV19; 7 bases match TRBD1. CDR3 length: 15 residues. Germline V gene data show CDR1 as LNHDA and CDR2 as SQIVND (reference sequence). V gave up 5 bases and J gave up 2 bases; unmatched junction bases: 6. CDR3 sequence reads: CASSYDRDGNQPQHF. The CDR3 DNA reads as TGTGCCAGTAGTTACGACAGGGATGGCAATCAGCCCCAGCATTTT.

The sample holds one count of this clone. An end of the junction differs from the germline gene, which may be a read error. This chain connects TRBV2 to TRBJ2-7; tentatively, D is TRBD1 (6 bases). The length of the CDR3 is 15 residues. Germline assignment: CDR1 SNHLY and CDR2 FYNNEI. CDR3 residues: CASREEGVYPYEQYF. CDR3 bases: TGTGCCAGCAGGGAAGAGGGGGTATACCCCTACGAGCAGTACTTC. Full variable domain (remainder filled in from reference TRBV2 and TRBJ2-7): EPEVTQTPSHQVTQMGQEVILRCVPISNHLYFYWYRQILGQKVEFLVSFYNNEISEKSEIFDDQFSVERPDGSNFTLKIRSTKLEDSAMYFCASREEGVYPYEQYFGPGTRLTVT.

The chain has TRBV28 and TRBJ2-1; TRBD2 is a possible D gene (6 bases). The ends were cut back, 5 bases at V and 4 bases at J, with 15 bases in the middle. The germline V gene encodes CDR1 MDHEN and CDR2 SYDVKM. The CDR3 runs to 15 residues. The DNA for the CDR3 is TGTGCCAGCAGTGCGGGACCGGACGGGTACAATGAGCAGTTCTTC. It specifies CASSAGPDGYNEQFF.

V and J are TRBV7-3 and TRBJ1-3; 7 nucleotides line up with TRBD1. The CDR3 is made up of 18 amino acids. From germline, CDR1 is SGHTA and CDR2 FQGTGA. Unmatched junction bases numbered 13, after V lost 1 base and J lost 4 bases. The CDR3 sequence is CASSLNPQGVGWGNTIYF. The CDR3 region has the DNA TGTGCCAGCAGCTTAAATCCTCAGGGGGTAGGTTGGGGAAACACCATATATTTT.

This rearrangement joins TRBV9 to TRBJ2-3, with D maybe TRBD2 (5 bases). CDR3 size: 14 residues. Germline V gene lookup returns CDR1 SGDLS and CDR2 YYNGEE. V was clipped by 7 bases and J by 0 bases, with 12 bases between them. The CDR3 nucleotides read TGTGCCAGCGGAGGACCCACTAGCACAGATACGCAGTATTTT. It encodes CASGGPTSTDTQYF.

This rearrangement joins TRBV27 to TRBJ1-1; the D gene is possibly TRBD1 (5 bases). The CDR3 runs 14 residues. The V end was cut by 2 bases, the J end by 3 bases, with 10 bases between. Germline V lookup: CDR1 MNHEY, CDR2 SMNVEV (reference sequence). The CDR3 sequence is CASSLRRGDTEAFF. CDR3 bases: TGTGCCAGCAGTTTACGGCGAGGGGACACTGAAGCTTTCTTT.

The CDR3 loop reads CASSFHSYGELFF. Here the CDR3 DNA reads TGTGCCAGCAGCTTTCACTCTTACGGGGAGCTGTTTTTT. The J gene is TRBJ2-2, the V gene TRBV7-2; D gene unclear. Germline V CDR1 and CDR2: SGHTA, FQGNSA. The CDR3 sequence is 13 residues long. V was cut by 3 bases and J by 7 bases, with 9 bases left in between.

Comment on this clone: Distinct nucleotide sequences in the sample also encode this CDR3. The rearrangement joins TRBV10-2 to TRBJ2-3; D is undetermined. Trimming shortened V by 2 bases and J by 6 bases, and 3 bases separated the two germline ends. The CDR3 totals 11 residues. Germline CDR1 reads WSHSY; CDR2 reads SAAADI. In nucleotides, the CDR3 is TGCGCCAGCAGTGAGGGGGATACGCAGTATTTT. This gives the protein CASSEGDTQYF.

With regard to this clone: Other DNA sequences of this sample code for an identical CDR3. The chain combines TRBV25-1 with TRBJ1-2; D is unclear. The CDR3 loop spans 11 amino acids. Germline V gene data show CDR1 as MGHDK and CDR2 as SYGVNS. Trimming pared 3 bases from V and 5 bases from J, leaving 4 bases between. The CDR3 DNA sequence: TGTGCCAGCAGTGACGGATATGGCTACACCTTC. Its protein is CASSDGYGYTF.

The chain links TRBV6-5 to TRBJ2-5; TRBD2 agrees at 10 bases. The closer fit of TRBJ2-7 to the DNA end suggests the J call may be wrong. Germline V lookup: CDR1 MNHEY, CDR2 SVGAGI. There are 12 residues in the CDR3. The CDR3 DNA sequence: TGTGCCAGCGGGACTAGCGACTACGAGCAGTACTTC. Translating it yields CASGTSDYEQYF.

This clone is a singleton in its sample. V gene TRBV19 combines with J gene TRBJ2-3; tentative D call: TRBD2 (6 bases). CDR1 and CDR2 from the germline V gene are LNHDA and SQIVND (reference sequence). Trimming took off 3 bases at V and 1 base at J, with 11 bases between the two ends. This CDR3 comprises 15 residues. CDR3 sequence reads: CASSIFGGGTDTQYF. The CDR3 nucleotides read TGTGCCAGTAGTATTTTCGGGGGAGGCACAGATACGCAGTATTTT.

The chain employs TRBV13 and TRBJ2-1; D is possibly TRBD1 or TRBD2 (5 bases each). Trimming stripped 0 bases from V and 6 bases from J, with 15 bases between. The V gene's germline CDR1 is PRHDT and CDR2 FYEKMQ (reference sequence). The CDR3 totals 16 residues. The CDR3 is CASSLGGTLFPNEQFF. For the CDR3, the DNA is TGTGCCAGCAGCTTAGGTGGGACGCTCTTCCCCAATGAGCAGTTCTTC.

The genes are TRBV7-8 and TRBJ2-2; possible D gene TRBD1, 7 bases. The length of the CDR3 is 14 residues. Germline assignment: CDR1 SGHVS and CDR2 FQNEAQ. V shed 5 bases and J shed 6 bases, with 13 bases lying between them. CDR3 nucleotides: TGTGCCAGCAGCCTCAGGGGGGTATCCGGGGAGCTGTTTTTT. It is translated as CASSLRGVSGELFF.

This clone has a single count. The V gene is TRBV5-4, the J gene TRBJ2-7; perhaps TRBD2 as D (5 bases). V was clipped by 4 bases and J by 1 base, with 12 bases between them. Germline CDR1 is SGHNT and CDR2 is YYREEE (reference sequence). The CDR3 spans 14 residues. This CDR3 reads CASSGGTNSYEQYF. The CDR3 coding sequence is TGTGCCAGCAGCGGAGGCACTAATTCCTACGAGCAGTACTTC.

The chain carries TRBV5-4 and TRBJ1-1; tentatively, D is TRBD1 (6 bases). In germline, CDR1 is SGHNT, CDR2 YYREEE (reference sequence). The CDR3 covers 14 residues. Trimming removed 2 bases from V and 6 bases from J, with 14 bases in between. The CDR3 spells CASSLEGGYAEAFF. CDR3 coding DNA: TGTGCCAGCAGCTTAGAAGGGGGGTACGCTGAAGCTTTCTTT.

With regard to this clone: A junction end diverges from the germline sequence, so it may reflect a read error. The DNA for the CDR3 is TGTGCCAGCAGCCTAGCGGGCGGGAGGGCCCCCTGGGAGCAGTACTTC. Residues: CASSLAGGRAPWEQYF. The chain combines TRBV7-9 with TRBJ2-7; 9 nucleotides agree with TRBD2. CDR1 SEHNR and CDR2 FQNEAQ come from the germline V gene (reference sequence). This CDR3 spans 16 amino acids.

The chain joins TRBV7-2 to TRBJ2-7, with TRBD1 matching over 8 bases. CDR3 length: 13 amino acids. The V segment lost 5 bases and the J segment 3 bases; nucleotides outside the gene matches: 3. CDR1 and CDR2 (germline): SGHTA, FQGNSA. This CDR3 reads CASSPGQGYEQYF. The CDR3 bases are TGTGCCAGCAGCCCCGGACAGGGCTACGAGCAGTACTTC.

The rearrangement links TRBV13 to TRBJ2-7; TRBD1 matches 7 bases. V lost 4 bases, J lost 0 bases, and 9 bases stayed unmatched. The CDR3 length is 16 residues. The V gene's germline CDR1 is PRHDT and CDR2 FYEKMQ (reference sequence). The CDR3 reads CASSSARGSSSYEQYF. CDR3 in DNA: TGTGCCAGCAGCTCAGCCAGGGGGTCGAGCTCCTACGAGCAGTACTTC.

The chain couples TRBV10-3 to TRBJ2-7, with 12 bases matching TRBD2. Germline assignment: CDR1 ENHRY and CDR2 SYGVKD. There are 16 residues in the CDR3. The V gene end was trimmed by 3 bases and the J gene end by 6 bases; junction bases not matched to a gene: 9. The CDR3 is CAISEPGASGRAEQYF. The CDR3 nucleotides read TGTGCCATCAGTGAACCCGGAGCTAGCGGGAGGGCCGAGCAGTACTTC.

The count of this clone is one. V gene TRBV29-1 combines with J gene TRBJ2-7, with a tentative D call TRBD1 (5 bases). The V and J ends lost 4 bases and 3 bases respectively, with 13 bases between them. Germline CDR1 SQVTM, CDR2 ANQGSEA. The CDR3 contains 13 residues. CDR3 amino acids: CSVAGFPLYEQYF. The CDR3 DNA is TGCAGCGTTGCAGGGTTCCCCCTCTACGAGCAGTACTTC.

The rearrangement uses TRBV9 and TRBJ2-1; 9 bases fit TRBD2. Germline CDR1 reads SGDLS; CDR2 reads YYNGEE. V lost 3 bases, J lost 1 base, and 5 bases stayed unmatched. There are 16 residues in the CDR3. The CDR3 DNA is TGTGCCAGCAGCGAATCAAGCGGGGGGTCCTACAATGAGCAGTTCTTC. Amino acid sequence: CASSESSGGSYNEQFF. Full variable domain (outside the CDR3, taken from reference TRBV9 and TRBJ2-1): DSGVTQTPKHLITATGQRVTLRCSPRSGDLSVYWYQQSLDQGLQFLIQYYNGEERAKGNILERFSAQQFPDLHSELNLSSLELGDSALYFCASSESSGGSYNEQFFGPGTRLTVL.

As to this clone: A junction end diverges from the germline sequence, so it may reflect a read error. The V gene is TRBV27, the J gene TRBJ2-7; TRBD1 matches at 7 bases. Per germline, CDR1 MNHEY and CDR2 SMNVEV (reference sequence). The CDR3 spans 14 residues. In nucleotides, the CDR3 is TGTGCCAGCAGTTTGGGACGACAGGGTTACGGGCAGTACTTC. Residues: CASSLGRQGYGQYF.

The rearrangement joins TRBV7-6 to TRBJ2-7; a possible D gene is TRBD2 (7 bases). CDR1 is SGHVS, CDR2 FNYEAQ, per germline. V shed 1 base and J shed 7 bases, with 11 bases lying between them. The CDR3 consists of 13 residues. The CDR3 reads CASSLGEGGEQYF. CDR3 DNA: TGTGCCAGCAGCTTAGGTGAGGGGGGGGAGCAGTACTTC.

V is TRBV6-4 and J is TRBJ2-5; 7 bases align to TRBD2. The J call may not be correct, given that the DNA end is closer to TRBJ2-7. The CDR3 runs 15 residues. Germline assignment: CDR1 MRHNA and CDR2 SNTAGT. The CDR3 sequence is CASSEVGGRDCEQYF. The CDR3 DNA follows: TGTGCCAGCAGTGAAGTCGGCGGGAGAGATTGCGAGCAGTACTTC.

The rearrangement joins TRBV7-8 to TRBJ2-5; D gene ambiguous. The CDR3 has 14 amino acids. V shed 1 base and J shed 5 bases, with 11 bases lying between them. CDR1 and CDR2 from the germline V gene are SGHVS and FQNEAQ. The CDR3 here is CASSLGVLWETQYF. The CDR3 bases are TGTGCCAGCAGCTTAGGAGTTCTATGGGAGACCCAGTACTTC.

This sequence joins TRBV10-3 and TRBJ1-2, with 8 bases identical to TRBD1. Germline values: CDR1 ENHRY, CDR2 SYGVKD. After removal of 6 bases from V and 14 bases from J, the junction contained 23 bases not matched to a gene. CDR3 length: 16 residues. CDR3 sequence reads: CAISDPDQSGTGTGTF. The CDR3 nucleotides read TGTGCCATCAGCGACCCGGACCAATCCGGGACAGGTACTGGTACCTTC.